This is a list of T cell receptor beta chains from one sample in a study of cytomegalovirus exposure and HLA in healthy donors. TCRdb's table, derived via immunoSEQ multiplex PCR, lists solely in-frame clones and lacks some. Of about 120,000 clones listed, 88% were seen once; the top ten hold 1.4%. The material sequenced was PBMCs. These receptors all stem from a woman younger than 45 in good health and CMV-seropositive. CDR3s include the opening cysteine and the closing phenylalanine or tryptophan. The D gene is left open where the match is weak. Clone size is stated in some rows and not others, as once, few, many or a class when expanded.

D gene,V gene,J gene,clone size,CDR3 DNA,CDR3 protein
-,TRBV10-3,TRBJ2-2,once,TGTGCCATCAGTGAGAGGTACAGGGCGCACAACACCGGGGAGCTGTTTTTT,CAISERYRAHNTGELFF
TRBD2,TRBV25-1,TRBJ2-7,-,TGTGCCAGCAGCTGGGCGGGAGGTAACGAGCAGTACTTC,CASSWAGGNEQYF
-,TRBV9,TRBJ1-2,-,TGTGCCAGCAGCCCCCGTGCGACAGCCCTAAACTATGGCTACACCTTC,CASSPRATALNYGYTF
TRBD1,TRBV7-9,TRBJ1-2,-,TGTGCCAGCAGCTGGCAGGGGGAGGATGGCTACACCTTC,CASSWQGEDGYTF
-,TRBV2,TRBJ1-2,-,TGTGCCAGCACCATGAATCCAGGGGATTATGGCTACACCTTC,CASTMNPGDYGYTF
-,TRBV11-2,TRBJ2-2,once,TGTGCCAGCAGCTACGTGCCACAGAACACCGGGGAGCTGTTTTTT,CASSYVPQNTGELFF
-,TRBV30,TRBJ1-3,-,TGTGCCTGGAGCCCAGGGTTCAGCTCTGGAAACACCATATATTTT,CAWSPGFSSGNTIYF
-,TRBV5-1,TRBJ2-5,-,TGCGCCAGCAGCCAAGGGGTGTCGGAAGCGGAGACCCAGTACTTC,CASSQGVSEAETQYF
-,TRBV18,TRBJ1-1,-,TGTGCCAGCTCCCCCGAGTCGGGTGACACTGAAGCTTTCTTT,CASSPESGDTEAFF
-,TRBV5-6,TRBJ1-3,-,TGTGCCAGCAGCGTTTACAGGATCTCTGGAAACACCATATATTTT,CASSVYRISGNTIYF
-,TRBV23-1,TRBJ2-1,-,TGCGCCAGCAGTCATCCATTGCGAGGGAAATCCTACAATGAGCAGTTCTTC,CASSHPLRGKSYNEQFF
-,TRBV27,TRBJ2-5,-,TGTGCCAGCAGCAATGGACTGTACCAAGAGACCCAGTACTTC,CASSNGLYQETQYF
-,TRBV14,TRBJ2-5,-,TGTGCCAGCAGCCAAGATCGCAGGGCCAGCAGGGAGACCCAGTACTTC,CASSQDRRASRETQYF
-,TRBV27,TRBJ2-3,-,TGTGCCAGCAGTTCGCACTGGACCCGAGGCCCTCAGGGAGATACGCAGTATTTT,CASSSHWTRGPQGDTQYF
TRBD2,TRBV5-1,TRBJ2-1,-,TGCGCCAGCAGCCGTCTTCTGGCGGGAGACCAGCAGTTCTTC,CASSRLLAGDQQFF
-,TRBV25-1,TRBJ1-6,-,TGTGCCAGCAGCCTTAATAATTCACCCCTCCACTTT,CASSLNNSPLHF
-,TRBV6-5,TRBJ2-7,-,TGTGCCAGCAGTAAAAACAGGGCCTCCGAGCAGTACTTC,CASSKNRASEQYF
TRBD1,TRBV6-6,TRBJ2-2,-,TGTGCCAGCAGTTCAAGGACAGGCAGCACCGGGGAGCTGTTTTTT,CASSSRTGSTGELFF
TRBD1,TRBV28,TRBJ1-2,-,TGTGCCAGCAGACGGCAGGGGGCTCATGGCTACACCTTC,CASRRQGAHGYTF
-,TRBV27,TRBJ2-1,-,TGTGCCAGCAGTCTGGGACTTCAGTACAATGAGCAGTTCTTC,CASSLGLQYNEQFF
-,TRBV2,TRBJ1-1,-,TGTGCTGGTGGCCGGGGGACGAACACTGAAGCTTTCTTT,CAGGRGTNTEAFF
-,TRBV7-2,TRBJ2-7,-,TGTGCCAGCAGCTTGGGGCTCGGCTCCTACGAGCAGTACTTC,CASSLGLGSYEQYF
-,TRBV7-2,TRBJ1-2,-,TGTGCCAGCAGCTTATATCGCGGACAGCGCGAGGGTGGCTACACCTTC,CASSLYRGQREGGYTF
-,TRBV11-2,TRBJ2-2,-,TGTGCCAGCAGCCGAACGCCTGGGGAGGTGGAGCTGTTTTTT,CASSRTPGEVELFF
TRBD1,TRBV4-3,TRBJ1-2,-,TGCGCCAGCAGCCAATACGAGGGACAGGCCCGTCACTATGGCTACACCTTC,CASSQYEGQARHYGYTF
-,TRBV4-1,TRBJ1-1,-,TGCGCCAGCAGCCGCCCACAGGGAATGAACACTGAAGCTTTCTTT,CASSRPQGMNTEAFF
-,TRBV2,TRBJ1-5,-,TGTGCCAGCAGTGAAGAGGCAGGGATTGGTCAGCCCCAGCATTTT,CASSEEAGIGQPQHF